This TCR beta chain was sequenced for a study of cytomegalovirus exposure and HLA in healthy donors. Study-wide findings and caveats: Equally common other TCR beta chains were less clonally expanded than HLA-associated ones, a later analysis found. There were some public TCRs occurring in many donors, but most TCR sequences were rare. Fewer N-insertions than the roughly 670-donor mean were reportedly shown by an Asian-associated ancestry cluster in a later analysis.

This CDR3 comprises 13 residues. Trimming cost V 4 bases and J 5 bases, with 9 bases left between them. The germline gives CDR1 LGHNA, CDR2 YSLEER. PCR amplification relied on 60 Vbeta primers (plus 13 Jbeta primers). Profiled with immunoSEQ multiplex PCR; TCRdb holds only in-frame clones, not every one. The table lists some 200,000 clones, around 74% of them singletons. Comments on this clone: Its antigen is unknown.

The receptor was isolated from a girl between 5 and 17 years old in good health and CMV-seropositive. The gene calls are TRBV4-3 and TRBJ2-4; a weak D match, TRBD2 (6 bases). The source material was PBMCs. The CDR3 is CASSRGTENIQYF. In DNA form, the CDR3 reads TGCGCCAGCAGCCGCGGGACGGAAAACATTCAGTACTTC.